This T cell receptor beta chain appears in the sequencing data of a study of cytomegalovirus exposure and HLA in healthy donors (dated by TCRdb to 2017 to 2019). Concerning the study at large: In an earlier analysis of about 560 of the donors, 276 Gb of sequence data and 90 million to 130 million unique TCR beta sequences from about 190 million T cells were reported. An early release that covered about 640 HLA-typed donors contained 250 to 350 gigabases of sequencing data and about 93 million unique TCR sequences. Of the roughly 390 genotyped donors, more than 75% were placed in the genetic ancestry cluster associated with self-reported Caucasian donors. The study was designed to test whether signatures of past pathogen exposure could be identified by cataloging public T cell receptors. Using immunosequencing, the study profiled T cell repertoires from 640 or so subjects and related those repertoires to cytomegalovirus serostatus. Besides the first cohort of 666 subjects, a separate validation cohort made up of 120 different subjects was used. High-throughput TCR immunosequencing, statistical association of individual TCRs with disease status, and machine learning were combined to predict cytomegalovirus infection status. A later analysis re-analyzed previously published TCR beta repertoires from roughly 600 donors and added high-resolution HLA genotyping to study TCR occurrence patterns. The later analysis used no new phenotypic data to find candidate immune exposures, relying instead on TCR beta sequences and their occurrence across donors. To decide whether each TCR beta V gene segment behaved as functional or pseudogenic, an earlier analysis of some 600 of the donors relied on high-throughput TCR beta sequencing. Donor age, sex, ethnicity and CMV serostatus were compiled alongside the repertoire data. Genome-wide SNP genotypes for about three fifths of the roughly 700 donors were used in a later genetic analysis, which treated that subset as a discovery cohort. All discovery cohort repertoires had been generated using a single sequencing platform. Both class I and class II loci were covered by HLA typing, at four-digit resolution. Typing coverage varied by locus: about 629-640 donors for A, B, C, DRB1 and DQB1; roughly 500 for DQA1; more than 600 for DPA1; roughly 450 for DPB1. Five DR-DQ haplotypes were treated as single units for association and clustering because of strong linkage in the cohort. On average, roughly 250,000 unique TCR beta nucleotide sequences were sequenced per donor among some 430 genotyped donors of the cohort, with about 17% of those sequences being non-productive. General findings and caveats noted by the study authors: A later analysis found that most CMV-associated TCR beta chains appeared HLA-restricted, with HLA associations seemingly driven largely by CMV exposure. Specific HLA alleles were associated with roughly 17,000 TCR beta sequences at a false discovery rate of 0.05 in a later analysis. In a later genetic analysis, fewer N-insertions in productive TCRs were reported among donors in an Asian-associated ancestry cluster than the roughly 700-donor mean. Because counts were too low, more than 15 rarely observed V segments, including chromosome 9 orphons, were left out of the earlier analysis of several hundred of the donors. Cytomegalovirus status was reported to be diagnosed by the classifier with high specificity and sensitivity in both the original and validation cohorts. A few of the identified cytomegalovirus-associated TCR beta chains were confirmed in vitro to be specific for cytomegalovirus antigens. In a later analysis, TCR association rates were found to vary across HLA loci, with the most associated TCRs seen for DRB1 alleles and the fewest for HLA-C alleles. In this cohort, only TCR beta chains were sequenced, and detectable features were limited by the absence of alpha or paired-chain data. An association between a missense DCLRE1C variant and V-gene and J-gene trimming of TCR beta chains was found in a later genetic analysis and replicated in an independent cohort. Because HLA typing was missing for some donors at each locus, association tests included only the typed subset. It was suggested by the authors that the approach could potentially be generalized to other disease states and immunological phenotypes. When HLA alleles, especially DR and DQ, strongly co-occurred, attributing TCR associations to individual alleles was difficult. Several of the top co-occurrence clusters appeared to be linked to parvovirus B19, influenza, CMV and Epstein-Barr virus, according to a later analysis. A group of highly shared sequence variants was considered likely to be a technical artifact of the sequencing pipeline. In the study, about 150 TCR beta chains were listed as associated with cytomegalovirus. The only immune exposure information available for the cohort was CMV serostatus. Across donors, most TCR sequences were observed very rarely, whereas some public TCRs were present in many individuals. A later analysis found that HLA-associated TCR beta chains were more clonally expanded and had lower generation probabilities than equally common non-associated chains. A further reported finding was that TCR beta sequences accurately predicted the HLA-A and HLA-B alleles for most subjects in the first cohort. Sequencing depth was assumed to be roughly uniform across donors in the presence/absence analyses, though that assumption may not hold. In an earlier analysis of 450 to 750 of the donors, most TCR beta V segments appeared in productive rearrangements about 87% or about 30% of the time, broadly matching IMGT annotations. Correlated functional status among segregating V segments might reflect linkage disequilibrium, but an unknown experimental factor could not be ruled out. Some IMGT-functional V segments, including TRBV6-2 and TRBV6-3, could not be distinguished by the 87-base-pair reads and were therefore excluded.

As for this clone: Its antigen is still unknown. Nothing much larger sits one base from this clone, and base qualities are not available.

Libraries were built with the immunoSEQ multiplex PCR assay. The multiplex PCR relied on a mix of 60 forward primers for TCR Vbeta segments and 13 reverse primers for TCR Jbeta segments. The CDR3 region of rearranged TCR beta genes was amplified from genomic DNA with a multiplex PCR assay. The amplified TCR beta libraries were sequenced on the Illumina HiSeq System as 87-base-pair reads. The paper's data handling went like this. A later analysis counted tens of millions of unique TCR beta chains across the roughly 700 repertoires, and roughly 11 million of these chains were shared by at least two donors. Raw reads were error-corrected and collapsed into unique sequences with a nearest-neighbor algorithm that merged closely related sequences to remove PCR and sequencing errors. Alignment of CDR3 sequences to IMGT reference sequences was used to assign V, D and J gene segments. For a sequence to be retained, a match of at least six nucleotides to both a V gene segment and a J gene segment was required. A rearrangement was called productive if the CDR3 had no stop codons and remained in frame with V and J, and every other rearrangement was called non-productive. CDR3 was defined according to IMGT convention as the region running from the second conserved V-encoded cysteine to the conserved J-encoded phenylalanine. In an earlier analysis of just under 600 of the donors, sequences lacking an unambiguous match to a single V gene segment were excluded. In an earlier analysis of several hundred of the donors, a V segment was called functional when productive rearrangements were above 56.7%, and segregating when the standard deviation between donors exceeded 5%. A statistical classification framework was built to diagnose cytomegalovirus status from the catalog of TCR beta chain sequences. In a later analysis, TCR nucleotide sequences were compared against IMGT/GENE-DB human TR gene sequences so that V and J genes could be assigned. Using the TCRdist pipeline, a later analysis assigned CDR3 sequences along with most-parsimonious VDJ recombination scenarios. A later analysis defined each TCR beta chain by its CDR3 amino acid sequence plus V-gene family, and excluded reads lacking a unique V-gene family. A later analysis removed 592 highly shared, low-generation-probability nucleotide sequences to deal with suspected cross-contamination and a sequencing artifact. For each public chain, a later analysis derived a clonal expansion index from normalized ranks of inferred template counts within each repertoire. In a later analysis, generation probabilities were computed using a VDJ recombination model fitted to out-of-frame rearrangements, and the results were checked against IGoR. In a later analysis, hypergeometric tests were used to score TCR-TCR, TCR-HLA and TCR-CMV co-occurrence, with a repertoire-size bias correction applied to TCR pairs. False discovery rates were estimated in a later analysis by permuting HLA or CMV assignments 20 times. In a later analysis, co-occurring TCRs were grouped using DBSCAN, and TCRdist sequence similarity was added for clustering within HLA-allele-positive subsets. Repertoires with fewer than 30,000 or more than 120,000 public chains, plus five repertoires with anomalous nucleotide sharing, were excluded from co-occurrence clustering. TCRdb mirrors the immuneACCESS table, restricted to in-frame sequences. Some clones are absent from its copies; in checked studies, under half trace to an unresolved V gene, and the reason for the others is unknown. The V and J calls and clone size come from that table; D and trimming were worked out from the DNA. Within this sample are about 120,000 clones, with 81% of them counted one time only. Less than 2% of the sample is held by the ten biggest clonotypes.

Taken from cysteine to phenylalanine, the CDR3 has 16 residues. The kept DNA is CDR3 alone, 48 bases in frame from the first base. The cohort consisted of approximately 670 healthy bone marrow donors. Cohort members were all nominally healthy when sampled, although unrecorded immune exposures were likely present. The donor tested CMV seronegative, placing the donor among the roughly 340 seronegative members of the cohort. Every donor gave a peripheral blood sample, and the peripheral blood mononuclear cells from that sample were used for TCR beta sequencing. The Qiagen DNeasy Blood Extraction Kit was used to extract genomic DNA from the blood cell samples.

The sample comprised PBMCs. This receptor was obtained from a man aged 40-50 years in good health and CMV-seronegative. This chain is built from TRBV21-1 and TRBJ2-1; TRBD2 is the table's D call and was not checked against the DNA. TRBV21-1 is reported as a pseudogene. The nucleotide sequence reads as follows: TGTGCCAGCAGCAAAGTCACCAGCGGGAGTGGCAATGAGCAGTTCTTC. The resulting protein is CASSKVTSGSGNEQFF.